The 30 T cell receptor beta chains presented below share a single source sample, sequenced in a study of blood T cells in healthy people across ages. Primed by a sample-barcoded 5' primer and a J-beta primer mix, a second PCR proceeded for about 7 to 12 cycles. MiXCR, run by TCRdb on the 5' RACE reads, gives a single entry per CDR3 protein. The sample has approximately 800,000 distinct CDR3 sequences; 30% to 45% are singletons. Sequenced sample: blood. These receptors all come from a young man in good health.

The chain uses TRBV4-2 and TRBJ2-3; perhaps TRBD2 as D (6 bases). Trimming took 5 bases from V and 0 from J, leaving 15 bases between them. The CDR3 is made up of 16 amino acids. The germline V gene has CDR1 LGHNA and CDR2 YNFKEQ. CDR3 DNA: TGTGCCAGCAGCGACATCGGGGGAACTAGCACAGATACGCAGTATTTT. It yields the protein CASSDIGGTSTDTQYF.

The chain couples TRBV13 to TRBJ2-3; TRBD2 aligns across 10 bases. The ends lost 4 bases at V and 6 bases at J; junction bases unmatched: 7. CDR1 PRHDT and CDR2 FYEKMQ come from the germline V gene (reference sequence). This CDR3 comprises 15 residues. CDR3 in DNA: TGTGCCAGCAGCTCGGGACTAGCGACCAGGGATACGCAGTATTTT. Encoded protein: CASSSGLATRDTQYF.

This clonotype has just a few counts. This chain joins TRBV24-1 and TRBJ2-3; 10 bases align to TRBD1. The length of the CDR3 is 16 residues. Germline CDR1 and CDR2: KGHDR and SFDVKD. Germline trimming cut 4 bases from V and 4 bases from J; bases unmatched to any gene: 7. The CDR3 nucleotides read TGTGCCACCAGTGACGATGCCGGGACAGGGGCAGATACGCAGTATTTT. This sequence encodes CATSDDAGTGADTQYF.

The chain is built from TRBV21-1 and TRBJ1-1. TRBV21-1 is marked as a pseudogene. This CDR3 is built from 14 residues. As DNA, the CDR3 is TGTGCCAGCAGCGTTCAGGTCGGTAGTAGTGAAGCTTTCTTT. This translates into CASSVQVGSSEAFF.

This clonotype was seen a handful of times. The V call is TRBV2, the J call TRBJ2-7; 7 positions match TRBD1. The J segment lost 3 bases and the V segment lost 8 bases, leaving 10 bases of the junction unmatched. CDR3 length: 14 amino acids. Germline lookup yields CDR1 SNHLY and CDR2 FYNNEI. The CDR3 sequence: CASGRGTEIYEQYF. The CDR3 DNA reads TGTGCCAGCGGGCGTGGGACAGAAATCTACGAGCAGTACTTC.

The chain joins TRBV29-1 to TRBJ1-1; D is perhaps TRBD1 (5 bases). The CDR3 runs 15 residues. Deletions cut 1 base from V and 1 base from J, with 13 bases between. CDR1 and CDR2 (germline): SQVTM, ANQGSEA. Here the CDR3 DNA reads TGCAGCGTTGAAGGGGGCGGGCGGAAGAACACTGAAGCTTTCTTT. Translation: CSVEGGGRKNTEAFF.

This clonotype showed up just a few times. V and J are TRBV20-1 and TRBJ2-1; TRBD2 aligns across 15 bases. CDR1 is DFQATT and CDR2 is SNEGSKA in the germline V gene (reference sequence). This CDR3 region has 15 residues. V gave up 5 bases and J gave up 7 bases; unmatched junction bases: 6. In DNA, the CDR3 is TGCAGTGCTTGGACTAGCGGGGGGGTTTCGAATGAGCAGTTCTTC. As protein: CSAWTSGGVSNEQFF.

This clonotype was detected only a few times. The rearrangement joins TRBV7-3 to TRBJ2-2; no reliable D call. Trimming took off 5 bases at V and 7 bases at J, with 11 bases between the two ends. Germline V gives CDR1 SGHTA, CDR2 FQGTGA. The CDR3 extends over 13 amino acids. CDR3 bases: TGTGCCAGCAGCATCACGAGTTACGGGGAGCTGTTTTTT. It specifies CASSITSYGELFF.

This rearrangement joins TRBV13 to TRBJ2-7; D remains unclear. TRBJ2-5 explains the end of the DNA better; the J call may be wrong. Germline V CDR1 and CDR2: PRHDT, FYEKMQ (reference sequence). This CDR3 comprises 12 residues. As DNA, the CDR3 is TGTGCCAGCAGCTTTGCGATCGAGACCCAGTACTTC. This translates into CASSFAIETQYF.

The V and J genes are TRBV19 and TRBJ1-1; TRBD1 is a possible D gene (6 bases). This CDR3 has 16 amino acids. CDR1 LNHDA and CDR2 SQIVND come from the germline V gene (reference sequence). V lost 0 bases to trimming and J lost 1 base, with 12 bases between them. The CDR3, as DNA: TGTGCCAGTAGTATAGATCCGGGACATAAGAACACTGAAGCTTTCTTT. As protein: CASSIDPGHKNTEAFF.

The chain combines TRBV12-3 or TRBV12-4 with TRBJ2-5, with D uncertain. Trimming cost V 3 bases and J 1 base, with 9 bases left between them. The CDR3 is made up of 14 amino acids. The CDR3 DNA follows: TGTGCCAGCAGTTTGGCAGAAACCCAAGAGACCCAGTACTTC. This encodes CASSLAETQETQYF.

The rearrangement uses TRBV2 and TRBJ2-7; tentative D call: TRBD2 (5 bases). From germline, CDR1 is SNHLY and CDR2 FYNNEI. The CDR3 spans 14 residues. Trimming pared 7 bases from V and 7 bases from J, leaving 20 bases between. CDR3 in DNA: TGTGCCAGCACGCTCCAACCGGGATCAATGGAGCAGTACTTC. The encoded protein is CASTLQPGSMEQYF.

This clonotype occurred a few times. The chain employs TRBV7-3 and TRBJ2-1; D gene unclear. The CDR3 spans 14 residues. V lost 0 bases and J lost 6, with 9 bases in between. Germline assignment: CDR1 SGHTA and CDR2 FQGTGA. This CDR3 reads CASSLTMASNEQFF. The CDR3 DNA follows: TGTGCCAGCAGCTTAACAATGGCGTCCAATGAGCAGTTCTTC.

This clonotype was counted between two and nine times. This sequence joins TRBV5-1 and TRBJ2-3; D is possibly TRBD1 (6 bases). This CDR3 region has 15 residues. V gave up 1 base and J gave up 6 bases, with 15 bases separating them. Germline loops: CDR1 SGHRS, CDR2 YFSETQ. The CDR3 nucleotides read TGCGCCAGCAGCTTGTCGGCAGGGGAGACGGATACGCAGTATTTT. Translating gives CASSLSAGETDTQYF.

For this clonotype: A much larger clone sits a single nucleotide away, making a read error possible. V gene TRBV9 combines with J gene TRBJ2-7, with D unresolved. This CDR3 has 15 residues. CDR1 and CDR2 (germline): SGDLS, YYNGEE. V was clipped by 0 bases and J by 2 bases, with 12 bases between them. The CDR3 region is CASSVDSYHTYEQYF. The CDR3 DNA reads TGTGCCAGCAGCGTAGATTCCTATCACACCTACGAGCAGTACTTC. The whole variable domain, filled in from reference TRBV9 and TRBJ2-7, reads DSGVTQTPKHLITATGQRVTLRCSPRSGDLSVYWYQQSLDQGLQFLIQYYNGEERAKGNILERFSAQQFPDLHSELNLSSLELGDSALYFCASSVDSYHTYEQYFGPGTRLTVT.

Turning to this clonotype: A read error may account for a junction end that differs from germline. The rearrangement uses TRBV25-1 and TRBJ1-1, with a weak D call TRBD1 (6 bases). CDR1 MGHDK and CDR2 SYGVNS come from the germline V gene. The CDR3 is 15 amino acids. CDR3 DNA sequence: TGTGCCAGCAGTGACAGGACAGAGGGCTCCACTGAAGTTTTCTTT. Its translation: CASSDRTEGSTEVFF.

This rearrangement joins TRBV10-3 to TRBJ2-3; D could derive from TRBD1 or TRBD2 (5 bases each). With 4 bases removed from V and 8 bases from J, the gap between germline ends came to 13 bases. Germline lookup yields CDR1 ENHRY and CDR2 SYGVKD. This CDR3 comprises 13 residues. The CDR3 here is CAISGDGPGTQYF. The CDR3 DNA reads TGTGCCATCAGTGGGGACGGGCCGGGTACGCAGTATTTT.

This clonotype appeared a few times. The V and J genes are TRBV28 and TRBJ1-1, with D uncertain. The V end was cut by 6 bases, the J end by 4 bases, with 12 bases between. CDR3 length equals 13 residues. Germline CDR1 MDHEN, CDR2 SYDVKM. DNA of the CDR3: TGTGCCAGCAGCCGCGTGAGGTCCACTGAAGCTTTCTTT. Protein product: CASSRVRSTEAFF.

There are a few counts of this clonotype. The V and J genes are TRBV6-5 and TRBJ2-3; weak D call: TRBD1 (6 bases). Germline CDR1 MNHEY, CDR2 SVGAGI. V lost 0 bases and J lost 2, with 9 bases in between. The CDR3 loop spans 15 amino acids. CDR3 sequence (DNA): TGTGCCAGCAGTTACTCGAGGGGGACCACAGATACGCAGTATTTT. As protein: CASSYSRGTTDTQYF.

The CDR3 DNA sequence: TGTGCCAGCAGCGGTCCCGAAGCTTTCTTT. Its protein product is CASSGPEAFF. The chain employs TRBV9 and TRBJ1-1, with D unresolved. CDR1 is SGDLS and CDR2 is YYNGEE in the germline V gene. This CDR3 contains 10 residues. V was clipped by 3 bases and J by 8 bases, with 5 bases between them.

The genes are TRBV2 and TRBJ2-2, with a possible D match to TRBD1 (6 bases). The CDR3 consists of 15 residues. CDR1 is SNHLY and CDR2 is FYNNEI in the germline V gene. Trimming shortened V by 4 bases and J by 5 bases, and 14 bases separated the two germline ends. The CDR3 loop is CASSGLRGTTGELFF. CDR3 coding DNA: TGTGCCAGCAGTGGGTTGAGGGGGACGACCGGGGAGCTGTTTTTT.

On this clonotype: Just one base apart from a much larger clone, this may be a read error. The chain has TRBV9 and TRBJ2-3; TRBD2 aligns across 9 bases. CDR3 size: 15 residues. Germline assignment: CDR1 SGDLS and CDR2 YYNGEE. V shed 6 bases and J 0 bases; nucleotides not matched to a gene: 5. In DNA form, the CDR3 reads TGTGCCAGCATCCAACTAGCGGGTAGCACAGATACGCAGTATTTT. This gives the protein CASIQLAGSTDTQYF. The variable domain in full, completed from reference TRBV9 and TRBJ2-3, reads DSGVTQTPKHLITATGQRVTLRCSPRSGDLSVYWYQQSLDQGLQFLIQYYNGEERAKGNILERFSAQQFPDLHSELNLSSLELGDSALYFCASIQLAGSTDTQYFGPGTRLTVL.

This chain joins TRBV7-9 and TRBJ2-1; D unclear. The J call may be in error: the DNA end matches TRBJ2-7 better. CDR3 size: 16 residues. Germline CDR1 SEHNR, CDR2 FQNEAQ (reference sequence). The CDR3 reads CASSLAQASSYNEQYF. CDR3 DNA: TGTGCCAGCAGCTTAGCGCAAGCGAGCTCCTACAATGAGCAGTACTTC.

In its sample, this clonotype was seen a few times. The J gene is TRBJ2-3, the V gene TRBV2; D not resolved. The V and J ends lost 4 bases and 2 bases respectively, with 10 bases between them. The CDR3 consists of 14 residues. CDR1 is SNHLY, CDR2 FYNNEI, per germline. This CDR3 reads CASSVSGPTDTQYF. The CDR3 DNA reads TGTGCCAGCAGTGTTTCCGGTCCCACAGATACGCAGTATTTT.

This clonotype has more than one count but fewer than ten. The genes are TRBV29-1 and TRBJ2-7, with TRBD1 identical over 9 bases. With 7 bases clipped from V and 8 bases from J, the junction kept 6 bases outside the gene matches. Germline CDR1 SQVTM, CDR2 ANQGSEA. The length of the CDR3 is 11 residues. This CDR3 is CSAGTGSKQYF. In nucleotides, the CDR3 is TGCAGCGCTGGGACAGGGTCAAAGCAGTACTTC.

This clonotype was seen a handful of times. The chain has TRBV10-3 and TRBJ2-3; D remains unclear. Germline-derived CDR1 and CDR2 are ENHRY and SYGVKD. V lost 4 bases and J 1 base, leaving 15 bases between the germline ends. This CDR3 has 16 residues. CDR3: CAISGGSYARTDTQYF. The CDR3 DNA reads TGTGCCATCAGTGGCGGTTCGTACGCCCGCACAGATACGCAGTATTTT.

Concerning this clonotype itself: Being one base from a much bigger clone, this may be a read error. The chain uses TRBV10-3 and TRBJ2-7, with TRBD1 as a possible D gene (6 bases). CDR3 length: 12 amino acids. Germline CDR1 is ENHRY and CDR2 is SYGVKD. V was clipped by 6 bases and J by 5 bases, with 11 bases between them. The CDR3 here is CAIRDTGNEQYF. CDR3 sequence (DNA): TGTGCCATCAGGGATACAGGGAACGAGCAGTACTTC.

The sample holds a few counts of this clonotype. This chain joins TRBV7-2 and TRBJ2-5; the match to TRBD1 covers 7 bases. The end of the DNA fits TRBJ2-7 better, so the J call may be wrong. The germline gives CDR1 SGHTA, CDR2 FQGNSA. This CDR3 has 13 residues. The CDR3 DNA follows: TGTGCCAGCAGACCCGGGACAGACGACGAGCAGTACTTC. It codes for CASRPGTDDEQYF.

This rearrangement joins TRBV6-1 to TRBJ2-1; D tentatively reads TRBD1 or TRBD2 (5 bases each). The CDR3 runs to 18 residues. Trimming left V 5 bases short and J 0 bases short, with 20 bases between. CDR1 is MNHNS, CDR2 SASEGT, per germline. The CDR3 sequence is CASSRDVIDYSSYNEQFF. Here the CDR3 DNA reads TGTGCCAGCAGTCGGGACGTAATAGACTACAGCTCCTACAATGAGCAGTTCTTC.

The sample holds a few counts of this clonotype. This sequence joins TRBV11-2 and TRBJ1-3; D unresolved. The CDR3 runs 21 residues. Germline V gives CDR1 SGHAT, CDR2 FQNNGV. V was trimmed by 2 bases and J by 2 bases, leaving 28 bases between them. The CDR3 here is CASSLHPPLGRNDGAGNTIYF. In DNA form, the CDR3 reads TGTGCCAGCAGCTTACACCCCCCCCTCGGGCGAAACGACGGGGCTGGAAACACCATATATTTT.